The next 22 T cell receptor beta chains were all read from a single sample in a study of blood T cell repertoires in COVID-19. Profiled with immunoSEQ multiplex PCR; TCRdb holds only in-frame clones, not every one. The sample holds about 160,000 clones, 90% seen once. The sequenced material came from peripheral blood. The receptors derive from a man between 45 and 60 years old with acute or convalescent COVID-19.

This rearrangement joins TRBV3-1 (or the pseudogene TRBV3-2) to TRBJ2-7, with TRBD2 as a possible D gene (6 bases). CDR3 length equals 13 residues. CDR1 and CDR2 from the germline V gene are LGHDT and YNNKEL (reference sequence). The V end was cut by 2 bases, the J end by 4 bases, with 9 bases between. The CDR3: CASSQNAGYEQYF. The CDR3 DNA sequence: TGTGCCAGCAGCCAAAACGCGGGATACGAGCAGTACTTC.

On this clone itself: The junction departs from the called germline gene at one end, perhaps through a read error. The gene calls are TRBV7-3 and TRBJ2-1; 11 positions match TRBD2. This CDR3 has 17 residues. CDR1 is SGHTA and CDR2 is FQGTGA in the germline V gene. CDR3 sequence: CASSLTPSGGFYNEQFF. CDR3 nucleotide sequence: TGTGCCAGCAGCCTAACCCCTAGCGGGGGGTTCTACAATGAGCAGTTCTTC.

The chain combines TRBV29-1 with TRBJ1-1; D is undetermined. Germline CDR1 reads SQVTM; CDR2 reads ANQGSEA. The ends were cut back, 6 bases at V and 6 bases at J, with 11 bases in the middle. CDR3 length: 11 residues. For the CDR3, the DNA is TGCAGCGTGGAGGTTGGGCCTGAAGCTTTCTTT. As protein: CSVEVGPEAFF. The complete variable domain, with remaining parts taken from reference TRBV29-1 and TRBJ1-1, reads SAVISQKPSRDICQRGTSLTIQCQVDSQVTMMFWYRQQPGQSLTLIATANQGSEATYESGFVIDKFPISRPNLTFSTLTVSNMSPEDSSIYLCSVEVGPEAFFGQGTRLTVV.

The CDR3 coding sequence is TGTGCCAGCAGTACCGGGACAAAGTTCTACGAGCAGTACTTC. Translating it yields CASSTGTKFYEQYF. The chain combines TRBV27 with TRBJ2-7; the D gene is possibly TRBD1 (6 bases). The CDR3 length is 14 residues. V dropped 5 bases and J dropped 3 bases, with 14 bases sitting between them. Germline loops: CDR1 MNHEY, CDR2 SMNVEV (reference sequence).

This rearrangement joins TRBV5-6 to TRBJ2-3, with TRBD1 matching over 12 bases. The junction had 4 bases not matched to a gene; V was cut back by 2 bases and J by 6 bases. Germline lookup yields CDR1 SGHDT and CDR2 YYEEEE. This CDR3 comprises 15 residues. In DNA, the CDR3 is TGTGCCAGCAGCTTACCGGGACAGGGGGCGGATACGCAGTATTTT. Translating it yields CASSLPGQGADTQYF.

J is TRBJ2-3 and V is TRBV18, with D perhaps TRBD2 (5 bases). The CDR3 runs 16 residues. The V end lost 0 bases, the J end lost 5 bases, and 15 bases lay between the germline ends. Per the germline V gene, CDR1 is KGHSH and CDR2 is LQKENI. CDR3 coding DNA: TGTGCCAGCTCACCACCTCTGGGGAGATCGGAAGATACGCAGTATTTT. This encodes CASSPPLGRSEDTQYF.

This chain joins TRBV19 and TRBJ2-3; 8 nucleotides line up with TRBD2. Germline CDR1 LNHDA, CDR2 SQIVND (reference sequence). V lost 6 bases to trimming and J lost 0 bases; unmatched junction nucleotides: 2. The CDR3 runs to 14 residues. The CDR3 spells CASRTSDSTDTQYF. CDR3 DNA: TGTGCCAGTAGGACTAGCGACAGCACAGATACGCAGTATTTT. Full variable domain (missing parts from reference TRBV19 and TRBJ2-3): DGGITQSPKYLFRKEGQNVTLSCEQNLNHDAMYWYRQDPGQGLRLIYYSQIVNDFQKGDIAEGYSVSREKKESFPLTVTSAQKNPTAFYLCASRTSDSTDTQYFGPGTRLTVL.

This clone was counted a single time. The rearrangement joins TRBV6-1 to TRBJ2-3, with 9 bases matching TRBD1. J gave up 6 bases and V 1 base, and 8 bases lay outside the gene matches. This CDR3 is built from 16 residues. CDR1 is MNHNS, CDR2 SASEGT, per germline. The DNA of the CDR3 is TGTGCCAGCAGTGAAGTAGGGACAGGGAAGGGGGATACGCAGTATTTT. It translates to CASSEVGTGKGDTQYF.

This clone showed up just once. The chain recombines TRBV6-5 with TRBJ2-7, with TRBD1 identical over 7 bases. The CDR3 is 14 residues long. Germline V lookup: CDR1 MNHEY, CDR2 SVGAGI. The trim removed 0 bases at V and 5 bases at J, leaving 4 bases unmatched. The CDR3 here is CASSYSARGNEQYF. As DNA, the CDR3 is TGTGCCAGCAGTTACTCAGCCAGGGGGAACGAGCAGTACTTC.

V gene TRBV10-2 combines with J gene TRBJ2-7, with 7 bases identical to TRBD2. There are 15 residues in the CDR3. J was trimmed by 2 bases and V by 6 bases; bases with no gene match: 10. Germline loops: CDR1 WSHSY, CDR2 SAAADI. The CDR3 loop reads CASSVLGGGPYEQYF. CDR3 coding DNA: TGCGCCAGCAGCGTGCTTGGGGGGGGACCCTACGAGCAGTACTTC.

The CDR3 is CASSPSGAGQPQHF. The CDR3 region has the DNA TGTGCCAGCTCACCATCAGGGGCGGGTCAGCCCCAGCATTTT. V and J are TRBV18 and TRBJ1-5, with a tentative D call TRBD1 (6 bases). The germline V gene has CDR1 KGHSH and CDR2 LQKENI. V was trimmed by 2 bases and J by 6 bases, leaving 11 bases between them. The CDR3 has 14 residues.

The CDR3 region has the DNA TGTGCCAGCAGTTTAACAGGGGTCTATGGCTACACCTTC. Its translation is CASSLTGVYGYTF. The rearrangement joins TRBV28 to TRBJ1-2; TRBD1 aligns across 7 bases. V lost 2 bases to trimming and J lost 4 bases; unmatched junction nucleotides: 1. CDR3 length: 13 amino acids. The germline CDR1 and CDR2 sequences are MDHEN and SYDVKM.

The CDR3: CASRTQGDTQYF. The CDR3 DNA is TGTGCCAGCAGAACGCAGGGGGATACGCAGTATTTT. The genes are TRBV6-5 and TRBJ2-3; perhaps TRBD1 as D (6 bases). Trimming shortened V by 6 bases and J by 6 bases, and 10 bases separated the two germline ends. This CDR3 is built from 12 residues. Germline V gene lookup returns CDR1 MNHEY and CDR2 SVGAGI.

J is TRBJ2-5 and V is TRBV2, with 7 nucleotides matching TRBD1. The ends lost 8 bases at V and 3 bases at J; junction bases unmatched: 3. Germline CDR1 reads SNHLY; CDR2 reads FYNNEI. The CDR3 has 12 residues. The CDR3, as DNA: TGTGCCAGCCAGGGGGTGGAAGAGACCCAGTACTTC. Its translation is CASQGVEETQYF.

The CDR3: CAIRDSYEQYF. Written as DNA, the CDR3 is TGTGCCATCCGGGACTCCTACGAGCAGTACTTC. V usage is TRBV10-3 and J usage is TRBJ2-7; TRBD2 is a possible D gene (5 bases). Deletions cut 8 bases from V and 0 bases from J, with 5 bases between. CDR1 is ENHRY, CDR2 SYGVKD, per germline. CDR3 length equals 11 residues.

V and J are TRBV5-1 and TRBJ1-3, with 10 bases lining up with TRBD1. J lost 7 bases, V lost 4 bases, and 5 bases had no gene match. The CDR3 has 14 amino acids. Germline V gene lookup returns CDR1 SGHRS and CDR2 YFSETQ. CDR3 region: CASSVSDRGNTIYF. In nucleotides, the CDR3 is TGCGCCAGCAGCGTATCGGACAGGGGGAACACCATATATTTT.

CDR3 bases: TGCGCCAGCAGCTTGAGGCTAGCGGGTGCCCAAGAGACCCAGTACTTC. Protein: CASSLRLAGAQETQYF. The chain uses TRBV5-1 and TRBJ2-5, with TRBD2 matching 8 bases. Trimming took 1 base from V and 1 from J; bases not matched to a gene: 6. The CDR3 spans 16 residues. Germline CDR1 reads SGHRS; CDR2 reads YFSETQ.

The chain has TRBV30 and TRBJ2-7; 8 positions agree with TRBD2. V shed 8 bases, J shed 4 bases, and the junction held 10 bases outside the gene matches. CDR1 is GTSNPN, CDR2 SVGIG, per germline (reference sequence). This CDR3 has 13 residues. CDR3: CAGVRAGAYEQYF. The DNA of the CDR3 is TGTGCCGGGGTCAGAGCGGGGGCTTACGAGCAGTACTTC.

The chain is built from TRBV28 and TRBJ1-5; D is unclear. CDR3 length: 12 residues. Germline CDR1 reads MDHEN; CDR2 reads SYDVKM. Trimming took 5 bases from V and 9 from J, leaving 11 bases between them. The CDR3 sequence: CASSPPRGPQHF. The CDR3 DNA reads as TGTGCCAGCAGTCCACCGCGGGGGCCCCAGCATTTT.

The CDR3 DNA follows: TGTGCCAGCAGCCAGGACTACCAAGAGACCCAGTACTTC. It yields the protein CASSQDYQETQYF. This chain uses TRBV2 with TRBJ2-5, with D possibly TRBD2 on 5 matching bases. The V gene's germline CDR1 is SNHLY and CDR2 FYNNEI. The V gene lost 6 bases and the J gene lost 0 bases, with 8 bases spanning the gap. The CDR3 runs 13 residues.

This chain links TRBV18 with TRBJ1-6; 9 bases are shared with TRBD1. CDR1 is KGHSH and CDR2 is LQKENI in the germline V gene. The CDR3 has 16 amino acids. V trimming: 5 bases; J trimming: 7 bases; junction bases outside the gene matches: 9. CDR3 sequence reads: CASSTGQGTRNSPLHF. DNA for the CDR3: TGTGCCAGCTCAACAGGACAGGGGACGAGAAATTCACCCCTCCACTTT.

This clone has just one count. This chain links TRBV9 with TRBJ2-3; 7 bases match TRBD1. The V segment lost 3 bases and the J segment 2 bases; nucleotides outside the gene matches: 6. This CDR3 region has 15 residues. CDR1 is SGDLS and CDR2 is YYNGEE in the germline V gene. CDR3 loop: CASSDTGATTDTQYF. The CDR3 coding sequence is TGTGCCAGCAGCGACACAGGGGCGACCACAGATACGCAGTATTTT.